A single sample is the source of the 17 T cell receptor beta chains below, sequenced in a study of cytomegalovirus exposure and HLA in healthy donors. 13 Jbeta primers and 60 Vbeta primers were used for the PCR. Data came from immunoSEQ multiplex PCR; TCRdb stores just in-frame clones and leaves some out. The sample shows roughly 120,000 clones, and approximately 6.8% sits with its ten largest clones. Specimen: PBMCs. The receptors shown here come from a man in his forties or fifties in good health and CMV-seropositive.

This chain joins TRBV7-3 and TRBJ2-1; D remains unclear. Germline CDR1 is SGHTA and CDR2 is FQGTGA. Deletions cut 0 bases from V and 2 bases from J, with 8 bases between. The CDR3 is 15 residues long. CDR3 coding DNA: TGTGCCAGCAGCTTAACTAGCAGAACCTACAATGAGCAGTTCTTC. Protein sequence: CASSLTSRTYNEQFF.

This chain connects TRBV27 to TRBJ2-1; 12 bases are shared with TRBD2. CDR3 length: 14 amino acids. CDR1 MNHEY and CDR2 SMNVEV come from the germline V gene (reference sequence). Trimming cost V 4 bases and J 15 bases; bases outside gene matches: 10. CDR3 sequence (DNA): TGTGCCAGCAGTTACCGGACTAGCGGGACAGAAGCGTTCTTC. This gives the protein CASSYRTSGTEAFF.

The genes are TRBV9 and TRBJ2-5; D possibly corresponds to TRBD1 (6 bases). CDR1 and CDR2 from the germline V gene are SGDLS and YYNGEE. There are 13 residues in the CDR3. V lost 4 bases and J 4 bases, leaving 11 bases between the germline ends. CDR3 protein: CASSSVTGETQYF. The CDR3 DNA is TGTGCCAGCAGCTCGGTGACAGGAGAGACCCAGTACTTC.

The CDR3 DNA reads as TGTGCCAGCAGCTTACCGTCGACTAGCGGGTTCACCGGGGAGCTGTTTTTT. Protein: CASSLPSTSGFTGELFF. V is TRBV13 and J is TRBJ2-2; 10 positions match TRBD2. The trim removed 2 bases at V and 4 bases at J, leaving 7 bases unmatched. Germline-derived CDR1 and CDR2 are PRHDT and FYEKMQ (reference sequence). The CDR3 extends over 17 amino acids.

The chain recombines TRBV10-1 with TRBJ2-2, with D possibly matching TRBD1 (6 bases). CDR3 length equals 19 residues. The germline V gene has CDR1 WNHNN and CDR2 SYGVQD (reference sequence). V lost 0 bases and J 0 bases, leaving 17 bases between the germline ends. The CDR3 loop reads CASSESTFPGVTNTGELFF. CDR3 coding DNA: TGCGCCAGCAGTGAGTCGACGTTTCCAGGGGTCACGAACACCGGGGAGCTGTTTTTT.

CDR3 residues: CASKTVINTGELFF. CDR3 DNA: TGTGCCAGCAAAACGGTGATTAACACCGGGGAGCTGTTTTTT. The genes are TRBV2 and TRBJ2-2; D is unclear. Looked up from germline, CDR1 is SNHLY and CDR2 is FYNNEI. Trimming cost V 7 bases and J 2 bases, with 11 bases left between them. This CDR3 spans 14 amino acids.

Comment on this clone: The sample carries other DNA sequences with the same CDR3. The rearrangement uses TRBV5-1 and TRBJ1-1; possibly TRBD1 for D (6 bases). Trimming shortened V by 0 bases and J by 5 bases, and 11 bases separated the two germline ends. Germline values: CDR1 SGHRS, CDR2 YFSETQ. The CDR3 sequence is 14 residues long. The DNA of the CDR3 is TGCGCCAGCAGCTTGGGGCAGGGGCGGACTGAAGCTTTCTTT. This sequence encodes CASSLGQGRTEAFF.

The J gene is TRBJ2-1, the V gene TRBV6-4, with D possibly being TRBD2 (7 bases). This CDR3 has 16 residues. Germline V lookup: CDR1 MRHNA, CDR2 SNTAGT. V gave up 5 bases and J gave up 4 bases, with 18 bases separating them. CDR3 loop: CASSPFLGGAYNEQFF. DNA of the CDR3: TGTGCCAGCAGTCCTTTCTTGGGGGGGGCTTACAATGAGCAGTTCTTC.

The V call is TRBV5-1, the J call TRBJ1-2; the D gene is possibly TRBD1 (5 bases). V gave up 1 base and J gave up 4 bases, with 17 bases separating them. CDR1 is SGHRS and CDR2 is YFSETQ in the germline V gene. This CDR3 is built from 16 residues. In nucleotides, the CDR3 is TGCGCCAGCAGCTTGACACCCGGGACTACTAGCTATGGCTACACCTTC. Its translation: CASSLTPGTTSYGYTF.

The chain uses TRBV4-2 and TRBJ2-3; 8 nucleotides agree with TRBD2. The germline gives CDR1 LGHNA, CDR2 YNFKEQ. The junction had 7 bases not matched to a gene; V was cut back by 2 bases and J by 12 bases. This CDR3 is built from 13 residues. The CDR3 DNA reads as TGTGCCAGCAGCCAAACAGCGGGAGAGGGTCAGTATTTT. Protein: CASSQTAGEGQYF.

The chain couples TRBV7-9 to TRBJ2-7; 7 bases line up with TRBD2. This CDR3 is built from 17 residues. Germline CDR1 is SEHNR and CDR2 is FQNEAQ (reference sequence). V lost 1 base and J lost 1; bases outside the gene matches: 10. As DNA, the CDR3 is TGTGCCAGCAGCTTAGTTCGGGGACTAAGGTTTTCCTACGAGCAGTACTTC. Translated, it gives CASSLVRGLRFSYEQYF.

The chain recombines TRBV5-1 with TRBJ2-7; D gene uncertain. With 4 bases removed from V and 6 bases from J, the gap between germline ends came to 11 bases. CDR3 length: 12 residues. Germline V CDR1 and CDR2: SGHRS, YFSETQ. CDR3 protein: CASSPTQAEQYF. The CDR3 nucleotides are TGCGCCAGCAGCCCAACCCAAGCCGAGCAGTACTTC.

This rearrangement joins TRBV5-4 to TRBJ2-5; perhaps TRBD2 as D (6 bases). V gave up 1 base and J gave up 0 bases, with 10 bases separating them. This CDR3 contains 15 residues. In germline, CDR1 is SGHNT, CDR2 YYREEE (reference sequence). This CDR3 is CASSLRRDHQETQYF. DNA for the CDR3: TGTGCCAGCAGCTTGAGGAGGGATCACCAAGAGACCCAGTACTTC.

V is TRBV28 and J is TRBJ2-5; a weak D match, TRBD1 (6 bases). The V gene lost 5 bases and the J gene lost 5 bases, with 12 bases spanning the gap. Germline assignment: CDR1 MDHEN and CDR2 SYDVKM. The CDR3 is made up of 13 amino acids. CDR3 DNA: TGTGCCAGCAGTCCAGGGGTTTGGGAGACCCAGTACTTC. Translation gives CASSPGVWETQYF.

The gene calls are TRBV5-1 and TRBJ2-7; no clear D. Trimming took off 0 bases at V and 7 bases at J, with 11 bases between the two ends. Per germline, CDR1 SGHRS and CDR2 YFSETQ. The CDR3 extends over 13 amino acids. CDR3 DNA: TGCGCCAGCAGCTTGGAGTTTTCTAGGGAGCAGTACTTC. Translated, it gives CASSLEFSREQYF.

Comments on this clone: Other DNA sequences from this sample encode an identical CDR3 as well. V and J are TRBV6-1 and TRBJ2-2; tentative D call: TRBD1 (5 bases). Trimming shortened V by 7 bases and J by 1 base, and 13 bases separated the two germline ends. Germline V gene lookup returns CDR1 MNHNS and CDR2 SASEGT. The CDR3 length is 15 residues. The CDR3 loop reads CASKSVGQNTGELFF. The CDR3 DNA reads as TGTGCCAGCAAGTCAGTAGGACAGAACACCGGGGAGCTGTTTTTT.

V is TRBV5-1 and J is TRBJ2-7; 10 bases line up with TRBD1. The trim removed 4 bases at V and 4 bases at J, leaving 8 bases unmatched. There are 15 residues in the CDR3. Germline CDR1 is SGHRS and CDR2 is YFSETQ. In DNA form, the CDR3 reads TGCGCCAGCAGCGTTTCCGGGACAGGGGAGTACGAGCAGTACTTC. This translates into CASSVSGTGEYEQYF.